Sequencing of this TCR beta chain was carried out in a study of blood T cell repertoires in COVID-19. About the research overall: PBMCs, B-cell-depleted T cells, or T cells provided the cDNA or gDNA that made up the material.

As processed by the authors: Amplifying reference gene primers gave estimates of nucleated cell counts. This table comes from immunoSEQ multiplex PCR, and its TCRdb copy is limited to in-frame clones, with some not included. Clone size and the V and J calls come from that table; the DNA yielded D and trimming. Among 150,000 to 200,000 clones, roughly nine tenths were seen once, and the ten largest hold roughly 0.95%. Germline-derived CDR1 and CDR2 are SNHLY and FYNNEI. Trimming pared 6 bases from V and 1 base from J, leaving 21 bases between. This CDR3 is built from 18 residues. Input material: peripheral blood. This chain links TRBV2 with TRBJ1-4, with D possibly matching TRBD1 (6 bases). This clonotype was sampled from a man aged 18 to 35 with acute or convalescent COVID-19. This chain's CDR3 is CASRVSRGDKGTNEKLFF. The CDR3 DNA reads as TGTGCCAGCAGAGTTTCCAGGGGAGACAAAGGAACTAATGAAAAACTGTTTTTT.